The source of this T cell receptor (beta chain) is a study of control samples from healthy donors and cancer patients (dated by TCRdb to the early 2020s). Libraries were constructed by the immunoSEQ multiplex PCR assay. The table comes from immuneACCESS by way of TCRdb, which keeps in-frame sequences with V and J called. Part of the clones is missing from these tables; in studies checked, under half for an unresolved V gene and the rest for unknown reasons. The sample table records 130,000 or so clones; roughly 89% of these occur just once. The ten largest make up more than 6.5% of the sample. Counted from cysteine to phenylalanine, this CDR3 has 14 amino acids. Just the 42-base CDR3 DNA is kept, in frame starting at base 1. Germline trimming: 3 bases from V, 5 bases from J; junction bases outside gene matches: 4. CDR1 and CDR2 are drawn from the germline V gene (reference sequence): SEHNR, FQNEAQ.

As to this clone: Its antigen is unknown. Base qualities are not recorded, but no much larger clone differs from it by a single base.

The sequenced sample was blood. This clonotype was sampled from a man between 18 and 29 years old in good health. The chain joins TRBV7-9 to TRBJ2-5; 9 bases in the middle match TRBD1. The CDR3 region: CASSLGQGWETQYF. The bases are TGTGCCAGCAGCTTGGGACAGGGATGGGAGACCCAGTACTTC.